Following are 13 T cell receptor beta chains from one sample sequenced in a study of T-cell memory formation after mild COVID-19. TCRdb reprocessed the 5' RACE reads via MiXCR and lists one record per CDR3 protein. The table records some 490,000 distinct CDR3 sequences, about 18% of them present only once. Sequencing was done on a sample of PBMCs or a T cell subset sorted from them (not recorded which). The source is an adult woman who had mild COVID-19 (a few samples of this study predate the infection). Cell type and time point are not known.

In its sample, this clonotype was seen a few times. The chain combines TRBV28 with TRBJ2-5, with TRBD1 matching over 10 bases. Trimming cost V 5 bases and J 5 bases; bases outside gene matches: 8. CDR1 MDHEN and CDR2 SYDVKM come from the germline V gene. The CDR3 has 15 amino acids. CDR3 DNA sequence: TGTGCCAGCAGTGGCAGGGACAGGGGAATGGAGACCCAGTACTTC. It yields the protein CASSGRDRGMETQYF.

The V call is TRBV7-2, the J call TRBJ2-7; D remains ambiguous. The V gene's germline CDR1 is SGHTA and CDR2 FQGNSA. V was clipped by 5 bases and J by 3 bases, with 17 bases between them. This CDR3 is 15 amino acids long. CDR3 amino acids: CASSPPQRRHYEQYF. CDR3 coding DNA: TGTGCCAGCAGCCCGCCACAGCGTCGTCACTACGAGCAGTACTTC. Complete variable domain (other parts from reference TRBV7-2 and TRBJ2-7): GAGVSQSPSNKVTEKGKDVELRCDPISGHTALYWYRQSLGQGLEFLIYFQGNSAPDKSGLPSDRFSAERTGGSVSTLTIQRTQQEDSAVYLCASSPPQRRHYEQYFGPGTRLTVT.

This clonotype was found a few times. The chain employs TRBV19 and TRBJ1-2; D remains ambiguous. V was pared by 0 bases and J by 6 bases, with 14 bases between. Looked up from germline, CDR1 is LNHDA and CDR2 is SQIVND (reference sequence). CDR3 length: 15 amino acids. CDR3 DNA sequence: TGTGCCAGTAGTATAGAAGAGAAATTGAACGATGGCTACACCTTC. It yields the protein CASSIEEKLNDGYTF.

This clonotype was observed a handful of times. This chain uses TRBV24-1 with TRBJ2-2; possible D gene TRBD1, 7 bases. V was shortened by 5 bases and J by 4 bases, with 16 bases between the two germline ends. CDR1 is KGHDR, CDR2 SFDVKD, per germline. This CDR3 region has 16 residues. The CDR3 bases are TGTGCCACCAGTGCCCCAGGGGGGCCGGGCACCGGGGAGCTGTTTTTT. Translated, it gives CATSAPGGPGTGELFF.

This clonotype was counted only a few times. This chain links TRBV7-2 with TRBJ2-3, with D possibly matching TRBD2 (6 bases). Germline V lookup: CDR1 SGHTA, CDR2 FQGNSA. Deletions cut 5 bases from V and 5 bases from J, with 14 bases between. This CDR3 is built from 14 residues. The CDR3 DNA reads TGTGCCAGCAGCCTAGAAGGGCGGGGAGATACGCAGTATTTT. Protein: CASSLEGRGDTQYF. The whole variable domain, remainder taken from reference TRBV7-2 and TRBJ2-3, is GAGVSQSPSNKVTEKGKDVELRCDPISGHTALYWYRQSLGQGLEFLIYFQGNSAPDKSGLPSDRFSAERTGGSVSTLTIQRTQQEDSAVYLCASSLEGRGDTQYFGPGTRLTVL.

Many counts were recorded for this clonotype. This chain links TRBV6-5 with TRBJ2-7, with 9 bases identical to TRBD1. There are 14 residues in the CDR3. J gave up 2 bases and V 6 bases, and 5 bases lay outside the gene matches. Germline CDR1 is MNHEY and CDR2 is SVGAGI. DNA of the CDR3: TGTGCCAGCAGGCCGGGACAGGGACCCTACGAGCAGTACTTC. Protein product: CASRPGQGPYEQYF.

This rearrangement joins TRBV9 to TRBJ2-2; unclear D gene. Germline-derived CDR1 and CDR2 are SGDLS and YYNGEE. The V end lost 1 base, the J end lost 2 bases, and 21 bases lay between the germline ends. There are 19 residues in the CDR3. DNA of the CDR3: TGTGCCAGCAGCGTACCGCGCCACCCATCCGGGCCCAACACCGGGGAGCTGTTTTTT. Translation gives CASSVPRHPSGPNTGELFF. Full variable domain (rest looked up from reference TRBV9 and TRBJ2-2): DSGVTQTPKHLITATGQRVTLRCSPRSGDLSVYWYQQSLDQGLQFLIQYYNGEERAKGNILERFSAQQFPDLHSELNLSSLELGDSALYFCASSVPRHPSGPNTGELFFGEGSRLTVL.

The rearrangement uses TRBV29-1 and TRBJ2-7; TRBD1 matches 8 bases. The V segment lost 7 bases and the J segment 6 bases; nucleotides outside the gene matches: 5. This CDR3 spans 11 amino acids. Germline-derived CDR1 and CDR2 are SQVTM and ANQGSEA. The CDR3 nucleotides are TGCAGCGGAGGACAGGGCGCCGAGCAGTACTTC. Its translation: CSGGQGAEQYF.

In its sample, this clonotype was seen a few times. The chain recombines TRBV5-5 with TRBJ2-5; D remains unclear. Germline CDR1 and CDR2: SGHKS and YYEKEE (reference sequence). V was clipped by 2 bases and J by 1 base, with 3 bases between them. The CDR3 is 12 residues long. The CDR3 reads CASSFFQETQYF. CDR3 sequence (DNA): TGTGCCAGCAGCTTTTTCCAAGAGACCCAGTACTTC. Together with reference TRBV5-5 and TRBJ2-5, the CDR3 gives the full variable domain: DAGVTQSPTHLIKTRGQQVTLRCSPISGHKSVSWYQQVLGQGPQFIFQYYEKEERGRGNFPDRFSARQFPNYSSELNVNALLLGDSALYLCASSFFQETQYFGPGTRLLVL.

This chain links TRBV19 with TRBJ2-2, with a weak D call TRBD1 (5 bases). Per the germline V gene, CDR1 is LNHDA and CDR2 is SQIVND (reference sequence). V was trimmed by 3 bases and J by 7 bases, leaving 9 bases between them. The CDR3 runs to 13 residues. CDR3 DNA sequence: TGTGCCAGTAGTATGACAGCAAGCGGGGAGCTGTTTTTT. This encodes CASSMTASGELFF.

This chain uses TRBV20-1 with TRBJ1-6; D might be TRBD1 (6 bases). V lost 1 base to trimming and J lost 8 bases, with 18 bases between them. Germline V gene lookup returns CDR1 DFQATT and CDR2 SNEGSKA (reference sequence). CDR3 length equals 16 residues. This CDR3 reads CSARARGGSLDSPLHF. For the CDR3, the DNA is TGCAGTGCTAGAGCCCGAGGGGGTTCACTGGATTCACCCCTCCACTTT.

The genes are TRBV27 and TRBJ2-7; 9 bases map to TRBD1. Germline V gene data show CDR1 as MNHEY and CDR2 as SMNVEV (reference sequence). J was trimmed by 6 bases and V by 2 bases; bases with no gene match: 8. The CDR3 runs 15 residues. CDR3 residues: CASSLPGQGIGEQYF. The DNA for the CDR3 is TGTGCCAGCAGTTTACCCGGACAGGGGATTGGCGAGCAGTACTTC.

J is TRBJ2-2 and V is TRBV5-1, with TRBD1 matching over 7 bases. The CDR3 is made up of 15 amino acids. Germline CDR1 reads SGHRS; CDR2 reads YFSETQ. Germline trimming cut 4 bases from V and 6 bases from J; bases unmatched to any gene: 9. The CDR3 coding sequence is TGCGCCAGCAGCCAGGGACAGTCGTTAGCCGGGGAGCTGTTTTTT. This codes for CASSQGQSLAGELFF.